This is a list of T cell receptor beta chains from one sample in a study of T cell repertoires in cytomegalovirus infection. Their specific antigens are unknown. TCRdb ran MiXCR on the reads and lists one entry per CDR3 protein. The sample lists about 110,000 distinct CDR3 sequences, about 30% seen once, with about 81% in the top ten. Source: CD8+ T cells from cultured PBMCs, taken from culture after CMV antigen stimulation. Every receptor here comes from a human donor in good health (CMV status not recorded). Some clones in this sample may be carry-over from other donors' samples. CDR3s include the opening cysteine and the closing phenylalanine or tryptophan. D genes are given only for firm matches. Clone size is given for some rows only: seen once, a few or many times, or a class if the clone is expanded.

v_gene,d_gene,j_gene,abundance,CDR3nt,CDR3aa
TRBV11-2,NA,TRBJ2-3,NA,TGTGCCAGCAGCCCTGAGAGCACAGATACGCAGTATTTT,CASSPESTDTQYF
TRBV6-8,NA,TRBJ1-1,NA,TGTGCCAGCAGCGACAGGACTAACACTGAAGCTTTCTTT,CASSDRTNTEAFF
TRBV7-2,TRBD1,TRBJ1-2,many,TGTGCCAGCAGCTTAGAGGGACAGGGGAACTATGGCTACACCTTC,CASSLEGQGNYGYTF
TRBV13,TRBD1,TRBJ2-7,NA,TGTGCCAGCAGCCCCGACAGGGTTGGCTACGAGCAGTACTTC,CASSPDRVGYEQYF
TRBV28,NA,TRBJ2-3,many,TGTGCCAGCAAAAATCCGAATTTGGATACGCAGTATTTT,CASKNPNLDTQYF
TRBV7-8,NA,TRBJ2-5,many,TGTGCCAGCAGCTCCGGGAACTTATGGAGAGAGACCCAGTACTTC,CASSSGNLWRETQYF
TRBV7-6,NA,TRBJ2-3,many,TGTGCCAGCAGCTTAAGTTCGGATACGCAGTATTTT,CASSLSSDTQYF
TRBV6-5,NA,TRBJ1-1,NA,TGTGCCAGCAGTTACCGGGGCAACACTGAAGCTTTCTTT,CASSYRGNTEAFF
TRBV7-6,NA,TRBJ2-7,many,TGTGCCAGCAGCTTTGGGGAGGACGAGCAGTACTTC,CASSFGEDEQYF
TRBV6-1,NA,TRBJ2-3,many,TGTGCCAGCAGCCCAAGGGCGCACCCGGACCTCACAGATACGCAGTATTTT,CASSPRAHPDLTDTQYF
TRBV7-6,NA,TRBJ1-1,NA,TGTGCCAGCAGCCTTACTCTGGGCGGTGAAGCTTTCTTT,CASSLTLGGEAFF
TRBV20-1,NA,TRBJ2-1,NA,TGCAGTGCTAGAGATCCTGGGCGGGGTAACAATGAGCAGTTCTTC,CSARDPGRGNNEQFF
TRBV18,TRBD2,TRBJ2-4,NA,TGTGCCAGCTCACCCCTAGCGGGCCTAGCCAAAAACATTCAGTACTTC,CASSPLAGLAKNIQYF
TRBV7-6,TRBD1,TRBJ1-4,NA,TGTGCCAGCAGCGGATTGACAGGGTTTAATGAAAAACTGTTTTTT,CASSGLTGFNEKLFF
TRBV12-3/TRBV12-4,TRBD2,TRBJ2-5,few,TGTGCCAGCAATCCCTGGGGGGGAGAGACCCAGTACTTC,CASNPWGGETQYF
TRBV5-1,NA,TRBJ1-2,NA,TGCGCCAGCAGCTTGGCCATAGGGAAGTCTGGCTACACCTTC,CASSLAIGKSGYTF
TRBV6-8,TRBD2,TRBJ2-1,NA,TGTGCCAGCTGGGGGACTAGCGGGGGCCTGAGCTCCTACAATGAGCAGTTCTTC,CASWGTSGGLSSYNEQFF
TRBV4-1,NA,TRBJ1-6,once,TGCGCCAGCAGCCAGGGCAATTCACCCCTCCACTTT,CASSQGNSPLHF
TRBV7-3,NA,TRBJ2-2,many,TGTGCCAGCAGCTTAATGGCAGGGAACACCGGGGAGCTGTTTTTT,CASSLMAGNTGELFF
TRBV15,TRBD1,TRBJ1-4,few,TGTGCCACCAGCAGAGCCGGGACAGAATATGCAACTAATGAAAAACTGTTTTTT,CATSRAGTEYATNEKLFF
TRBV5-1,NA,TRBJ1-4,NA,TGCGCCAGCAGCTTGAAGGGCCCTACTTTGGGGAAGGAAAAACTGTTTTTT,CASSLKGPTLGKEKLFF
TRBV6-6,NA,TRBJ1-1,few,TGTGCCAGTCTCAGGGGAGGTACTGAAGCTTTCTTT,CASLRGGTEAFF
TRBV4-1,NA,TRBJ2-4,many,TGCGCCAGCAGCCAAGTCGAGGGGGTAGCCAAAAACATTCAGTACTTC,CASSQVEGVAKNIQYF
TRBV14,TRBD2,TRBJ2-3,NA,TGTGCCAGCAGCCAAGTCGCCGTCGGGGGGTTGGCAGATACGCAGTATTTT,CASSQVAVGGLADTQYF
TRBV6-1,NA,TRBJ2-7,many,TGTGCCAGCATCGACAGTAGCATTTCCTACGAGCAGTACTTC,CASIDSSISYEQYF
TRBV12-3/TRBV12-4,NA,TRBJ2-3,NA,TGTGCCAGCAGTATCAGGGTTTCGGCATTTGATACGCAGTATTTT,CASSIRVSAFDTQYF
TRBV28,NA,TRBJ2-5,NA,TGTGCCAGCAGTTCTCGACTCGGGACGTACCAAGAGACCCAGTACTTC,CASSSRLGTYQETQYF
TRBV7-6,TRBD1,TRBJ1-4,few,TGTGCCAGCAGTGACAGGGGAGCAACTAATGAAAAACTGTTTTTT,CASSDRGATNEKLFF
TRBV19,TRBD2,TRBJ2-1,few,TGTGCCAGTAGTATACACCTTAGCGGGGGGGAATACAATGAGCAGTTCTTC,CASSIHLSGGEYNEQFF
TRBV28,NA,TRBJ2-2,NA,TGTGCCAGCACGAGAGGTACCGGGGAGCTGTTTTTT,CASTRGTGELFF
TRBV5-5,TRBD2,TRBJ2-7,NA,TGTGCCAGCAGCGTTCGACTAGCGGGGGGCGAGCAGTACTTC,CASSVRLAGGEQYF
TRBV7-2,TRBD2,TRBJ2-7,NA,TGTGCCAGCAGCCCCAGACTAGCGGGGGGCGAGCAGTACTTC,CASSPRLAGGEQYF
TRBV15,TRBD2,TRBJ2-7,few,TGTGCCACCAGCGGCACCCGGGGGGACGAGCAGTACTTC,CATSGTRGDEQYF
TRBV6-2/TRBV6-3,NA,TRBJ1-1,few,TGTGCCAGCAGTTACGCCGAGAGCAGGGGTGGTACTGAAGCTTTCTTT,CASSYAESRGGTEAFF
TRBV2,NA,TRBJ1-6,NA,TGTGCCAGCAGTGAGGGTTCACCCCTCCACTTT,CASSEGSPLHF
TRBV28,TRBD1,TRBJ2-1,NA,TGTGCCAGCAGTGCGACAGGGGGCGTTGAGCAGTTCTTC,CASSATGGVEQFF
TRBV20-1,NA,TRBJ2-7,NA,TGCAGTGCCAGGGGGCGGGGGGTTACCGAGCAGTACTTC,CSARGRGVTEQYF
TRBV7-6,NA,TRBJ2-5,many,TGTGCCAGCAGCCGTCGATACCAAGAGACCCAGTACTTC,CASSRRYQETQYF
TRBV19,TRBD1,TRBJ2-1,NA,TGTGCCAGTAGACCTGGACAGGGTATCCATGAGCAGTTCTTC,CASRPGQGIHEQFF
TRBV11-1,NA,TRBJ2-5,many,TGTGCCAGCAGCTTATTCAGAGACCAAGAGACCCAGTACTTC,CASSLFRDQETQYF
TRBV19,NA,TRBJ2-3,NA,TGTGTCAGTAGTATTCTTAGCACAGATACGCAGTATTTT,CVSSILSTDTQYF
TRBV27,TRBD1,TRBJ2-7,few,TGTGCCAGCAGTTTAGGGACAGTAAAACCCTACGAGCAGTACTTC,CASSLGTVKPYEQYF
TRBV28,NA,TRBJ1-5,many,TGTGCCAGCAGGCCCCCGGTGGGTCCTAGCAATCAGCCCCAGCATTTT,CASRPPVGPSNQPQHF
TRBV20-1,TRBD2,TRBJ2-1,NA,TGCAGTGCTGGATGGGCTGGACTAGCGAACTACAATGAGCAGTTCTTC,CSAGWAGLANYNEQFF
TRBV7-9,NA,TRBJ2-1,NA,TGTGCCAGCAGCTCGGAGGGGGCGAACTACAATGAGCAGTTCTTC,CASSSEGANYNEQFF
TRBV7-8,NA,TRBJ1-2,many,TGTGCCAGCAGCTTAGAATGGGGCGCTTATTATGGCTACACCTTC,CASSLEWGAYYGYTF
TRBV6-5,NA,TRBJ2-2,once,TGTGCCAGCAGTTACTCGTCGGGGACAGGGGAGCTGTTTTTT,CASSYSSGTGELFF
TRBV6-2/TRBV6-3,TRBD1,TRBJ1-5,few,TGTGCCAGCAGCGACGGAGACAGGGGGCGAAATCAGCCCCAGCATTTT,CASSDGDRGRNQPQHF
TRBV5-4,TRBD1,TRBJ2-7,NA,TGTGCCAGCGGATTCCAGGGGGAAATCTACGAGCAGTACTTC,CASGFQGEIYEQYF
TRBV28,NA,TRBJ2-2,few,TGTGCCAGCAGTTTATACCAGGATCCGAACACCGGGGAGCTGTTTTTT,CASSLYQDPNTGELFF
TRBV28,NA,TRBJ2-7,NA,TGTGCCAGCAGTTTAATCAACTACGAGCAGTACTTC,CASSLINYEQYF
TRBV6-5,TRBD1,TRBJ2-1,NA,TGTGCCAGCAGTTCTACCCAGGGGGCTCCGAGCAATGAGCAGTTCTTC,CASSSTQGAPSNEQFF
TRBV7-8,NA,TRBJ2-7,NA,TGTGCCAGCAGCTCCCCCCAGGGTCCGAAGGGTACCTACGAGCAGTACTTC,CASSSPQGPKGTYEQYF
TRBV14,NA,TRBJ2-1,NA,TGTGCCAGCAGCCAAGGCGCGGCGGTTTACTACAATGAGCAGTTCTTC,CASSQGAAVYYNEQFF
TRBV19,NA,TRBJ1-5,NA,TGTGCCAGTACTAAGTTCGGATATAGCAATCAGCCCCAGCATTTT,CASTKFGYSNQPQHF